These 8 T cell receptor beta chains originate from one sample sequenced in a study of T cells in Graves' hyperthyroidism and ophthalmopathy. The investigators amplified TCR beta CDR3 regions from RNA transcripts. In the first-round RT-PCR of the TCR CDR3, the HTBI primer set was used. TCRdb re-analysed the multiplex PCR reads in MiXCR, keeping a single row per CDR3 protein. The sample holds some 560,000 distinct CDR3 sequences, approximately 15% seen once. The sample comprised blood. The source is a woman under 40 with Graves' hyperthyroidism.

This clonotype was seen more than once but under ten times. The chain couples TRBV6-1 to TRBJ2-3; no firm D call. Germline values: CDR1 MNHNS, CDR2 SASEGT. This CDR3 comprises 13 residues. V lost 7 bases and J lost 0, with 8 bases in between. The CDR3 here is CASKPTSTDTQYF. CDR3 in DNA: TGTGCCAGCAAGCCGACTAGCACAGATACGCAGTATTTT.

Turning to this clonotype: The junction shows a germline mismatch at one end, possibly a read error. This chain connects TRBV7-7 to TRBJ1-3; D call uncertain. The CDR3 is 14 amino acids. Germline CDR1 SSHAT, CDR2 FNYEAQ (reference sequence). Here the CDR3 DNA reads TGTGCCAGCAGCTCGCACCGGACTGGAAACACCTTATATTTT. Translated: CASSSHRTGNTLYF.

V is TRBV25-1 and J is TRBJ1-1; TRBD1 aligns across 8 bases. Losses at the gene ends were 1 base for V and 4 bases for J; bases not matched to a gene: 5. Germline V gene data show CDR1 as MGHDK and CDR2 as SYGVNS. This CDR3 contains 15 residues. CDR3 sequence reads: CASSEWTGSATEAFF. The CDR3 DNA follows: TGTGCCAGCAGTGAATGGACAGGGTCTGCCACTGAAGCTTTCTTT.

This clonotype was observed at least ten times. The V gene is TRBV7-9, the J gene TRBJ2-1; 12 nucleotides align to TRBD2. Looked up from germline, CDR1 is SEHNR and CDR2 is FQNEAQ (reference sequence). The CDR3 covers 17 residues. Germline trimming cut 1 base from V and 2 bases from J; bases unmatched to any gene: 3. CDR3 region: CASSLVLAGGTYNEQFF. The CDR3 bases are TGTGCCAGCAGCTTAGTGCTAGCGGGAGGGACCTACAATGAGCAGTTCTTC.

The chain employs TRBV6-1 and TRBJ2-7; 7 bases map to TRBD1. Germline V lookup: CDR1 MNHNS, CDR2 SASEGT. Germline trimming cut 6 bases from V and 2 bases from J; bases unmatched to any gene: 7. The CDR3 is made up of 14 amino acids. The CDR3 DNA follows: TGTGCCAGCAGGGTACAGGGGCCTACCTACGAGCAGTACTTC. Amino acids: CASRVQGPTYEQYF.

A few counts support this clonotype. The chain employs TRBV5-1 and TRBJ1-2; D is unclear. Trimming removed 3 bases at V and 2 bases at J, with 8 bases between. Per the germline V gene, CDR1 is SGHRS and CDR2 is YFSETQ. The CDR3 sequence is 13 residues long. The CDR3 loop reads CASSSWENYGYTF. CDR3 in DNA: TGCGCCAGCAGCTCTTGGGAGAACTATGGCTACACCTTC.

This clonotype showed up many times. The chain uses TRBV28 and TRBJ2-5; D is possibly TRBD1 (6 bases). The CDR3 is 15 amino acids. The V end was cut by 5 bases, the J end by 1 base, with 14 bases between. The germline V gene has CDR1 MDHEN and CDR2 SYDVKM. The CDR3 protein is CASSPGQPSQETQYF. The CDR3 nucleotides are TGTGCCAGCAGTCCCGGACAGCCTTCCCAAGAGACCCAGTACTTC.

This clonotype was recorded at least ten times. The rearrangement joins TRBV2 to TRBJ2-3; tentative D call: TRBD2 (6 bases). V lost 8 bases, J lost 8 bases, and 17 bases lay in between. Germline V gene data show CDR1 as SNHLY and CDR2 as FYNNEI. The CDR3 contains 13 residues. For the CDR3, the DNA is TGTGCCAGCGTTACGGAGGGGTTTGGTACGCAGTATTTT. It yields the protein CASVTEGFGTQYF.